These 29 T cell receptor beta chains share one sample of origin, sequenced in a study of T cells after posttransplantation cyclophosphamide. Here immunoSEQ multiplex PCR was the method, and the copy in TCRdb shows in-frame clones only, minus some. Observed in the sample are more than 40,000 clones, none of them singletons. The specimen sequenced was PBMCs. These receptors all come from a man aged 35 to 55 in good health, CMV-negative, and a related stem cell transplant donor.

This clone was counted at least ten times. The J gene is TRBJ1-4, the V gene TRBV30; 7 nucleotides line up with TRBD1. Germline V gene lookup returns CDR1 GTSNPN and CDR2 SVGIG (reference sequence). The junction had 8 bases not matched to a gene; V was cut back by 3 bases and J by 7 bases. The length of the CDR3 is 14 residues. DNA of the CDR3: TGTGCCTGGAGAGCCGGGACAGTTGGTGAAAAACTGTTTTTT. Translated: CAWRAGTVGEKLFF.

The sample holds many counts of this clone. The chain links TRBV27 to TRBJ2-3, with a weak D call TRBD1 (6 bases). Germline assignment: CDR1 MNHEY and CDR2 SMNVEV (reference sequence). This CDR3 is built from 16 residues. V was cut by 2 bases and J by 5 bases, with 17 bases left in between. The CDR3 bases are TGTGCCAGCAGTTTAAAAGGGGGAAGGGGAGTAGATACGCAGTATTTT. It codes for CASSLKGGRGVDTQYF.

This clone was detected ten times or more. This sequence joins TRBV28 and TRBJ1-1; 9 nucleotides match TRBD1. V lost 5 bases to trimming and J lost 4 bases; unmatched junction nucleotides: 11. Germline V lookup: CDR1 MDHEN, CDR2 SYDVKM. This CDR3 contains 16 residues. CDR3 sequence (DNA): TGTGCCAGCAGTCCCCAGTCGGGACAGGGCGTCACTGAAGCTTTCTTT. Residues: CASSPQSGQGVTEAFF.

This clone came up a few times. This chain uses TRBV14 with TRBJ2-3; 7 nucleotides match TRBD2. V was clipped by 0 bases and J by 3 bases; unmatched bases: 9. The germline V gene encodes CDR1 SGHDN and CDR2 FVKESK. There are 17 residues in the CDR3. CDR3 coding DNA: TGTGCCAGCAGCCAAGAAAAAGGGCGGGAGTGGACAGATACGCAGTATTTT. Protein: CASSQEKGREWTDTQYF.

This clone was detected ten times or more. An end of the junction does not agree with germline; a read error may underlie this. The rearrangement links TRBV7-2 to TRBJ2-1; the D is unclear. Germline CDR1 and CDR2: SGHTA and FQGNSA. The CDR3 consists of 13 residues. The CDR3 spells CASSLASDNEQFF. CDR3 coding DNA: TGTGCCAGCAGCTTAGCCTCCGACAATGAGCAGTTCTTC.

In its sample, this clone was seen many times. V is TRBV7-2 and J is TRBJ1-1; a possible D gene is TRBD1 (6 bases). V lost 3 bases and J lost 3, with 11 bases in between. Germline loops: CDR1 SGHTA, CDR2 FQGNSA. The CDR3 sequence is 14 residues long. CDR3 loop: CASSFVPGDTEAFF. The CDR3 DNA reads TGTGCCAGCAGCTTCGTCCCAGGGGACACTGAAGCTTTCTTT.

This clone was observed many times. V and J are TRBV27 and TRBJ1-2; tentative D call: TRBD1 (6 bases). Germline V lookup: CDR1 MNHEY, CDR2 SMNVEV (reference sequence). The CDR3 contains 13 residues. Trimming left V 6 bases short and J 7 bases short, with 15 bases between. CDR3 amino acids: CASSADRSLGYTF. CDR3 nucleotide sequence: TGTGCCAGCAGCGCGGACAGATCTCTTGGCTACACCTTC.

This clone has ten or more counts. The chain employs TRBV7-9 and TRBJ2-2; 8 nucleotides match TRBD2. Germline CDR1 reads SEHNR; CDR2 reads FQNEAQ (reference sequence). The V segment lost 2 bases and the J segment 4 bases; nucleotides outside the gene matches: 3. This CDR3 comprises 15 residues. CDR3 nucleotides: TGTGCCAGCAGCTTAATCGGGAGGGCCACCGGGGAGCTGTTTTTT. Translation: CASSLIGRATGELFF.

In this sample, this clone turned up many times. V is TRBV28 and J is TRBJ1-5; 7 positions match TRBD1. Trimming cost V 2 bases and J 2 bases; bases outside gene matches: 6. The CDR3 has 16 amino acids. CDR1 and CDR2 (germline): MDHEN, SYDVKM. CDR3 sequence (DNA): TGTGCCAGCAGTTTACAAGGGGGCGGCGGCAATCAGCCCCAGCATTTT. Protein sequence: CASSLQGGGGNQPQHF. Together with reference TRBV28 and TRBJ1-5, the CDR3 gives the full variable domain: DVKVTQSSRYLVKRTGEKVFLECVQDMDHENMFWYRQDPGLGLRLIYFSYDVKMKEKGDIPEGYSVSREKKERFSLILESASTNQTSMYLCASSLQGGGGNQPQHFGDGTRLSIL.

This clone was detected ten times or more. The V call is TRBV6-1, the J call TRBJ2-7; the D is unclear. The germline V gene has CDR1 MNHNS and CDR2 SASEGT. V gave up 2 bases and J gave up 6 bases, with 11 bases separating them. The CDR3 extends over 13 amino acids. Here the CDR3 reads CASSESWYSEQYF. As DNA, the CDR3 is TGTGCCAGCAGTGAAAGTTGGTACTCCGAGCAGTACTTC.

Ten or more counts support this clone. V is TRBV5-5 and J is TRBJ2-7; 9 bases are shared with TRBD1. The CDR3 has 16 amino acids. The V gene end was trimmed by 4 bases and the J gene end by 0 bases; junction bases not matched to a gene: 8. Germline CDR1 reads SGHKS; CDR2 reads YYEKEE (reference sequence). CDR3 in amino acids: CASSPGRTGDSYEQYF. The CDR3, as DNA: TGTGCCAGCAGCCCTGGGCGGACAGGGGACTCCTACGAGCAGTACTTC.

This clone was seen at least ten times. The sample holds other DNA sequences that translate to the same CDR3. V gene TRBV29-1 combines with J gene TRBJ2-1, with D perhaps TRBD2 (6 bases). Germline V gene sequence: CDR1 SQVTM, CDR2 ANQGSEA. V lost 4 bases, J lost 1 base, and 8 bases lay in between. CDR3 size: 13 residues. DNA for the CDR3: TGCAGCGTTGTTGGGGGGTCCTACAATGAGCAGTTCTTC. Encoded protein: CSVVGGSYNEQFF.

This clone was counted many times. The chain has TRBV18 and TRBJ2-7; perhaps TRBD1 as D (5 bases). Germline assignment: CDR1 KGHSH and CDR2 LQKENI. The CDR3 runs 14 residues. V lost 6 bases and J 2 bases, leaving 14 bases between the germline ends. This CDR3 is CASSPGQGTYEQYF. In DNA, the CDR3 is TGTGCCAGCTCCCCCGGCCAGGGTACCTACGAGCAGTACTTC. The full variable domain, with the rest looked up from reference TRBV18 and TRBJ2-7, is NAGVMQNPRHLVRRRGQEARLRCSPMKGHSHVYWYRQLPEEGLKFMVYLQKENIIDESGMPKERFSAEFPKEGPSILRIQQVVRGDSAAYFCASSPGQGTYEQYFGPGTRLTVT.

This clone showed up many times. V is TRBV7-2 and J is TRBJ2-1; possibly TRBD2 for D (5 bases). The V gene's germline CDR1 is SGHTA and CDR2 FQGNSA. CDR3 size: 15 residues. Trimming left V 4 bases short and J 6 bases short, with 16 bases between. CDR3 region: CASSSTGPGLNEQFF. The CDR3 DNA reads as TGTGCCAGCAGCTCTACTGGGCCCGGACTCAATGAGCAGTTCTTC.

This clone came up many times. The V and J genes are TRBV5-6 and TRBJ1-5, with 7 bases lining up with TRBD1. Germline V lookup: CDR1 SGHDT, CDR2 YYEEEE. The CDR3 covers 18 residues. Losses at the gene ends were 3 bases for V and 0 bases for J; bases not matched to a gene: 12. CDR3 sequence reads: CASSSGQAGGLSNQPQHF. The CDR3 DNA reads TGTGCCAGCAGCTCCGGACAGGCGGGGGGCCTTAGCAATCAGCCCCAGCATTTT.

This clone was seen ten or more times. The chain couples TRBV7-8 to TRBJ1-5; D call uncertain. V lost 5 bases, J lost 2 bases, and 7 bases lay in between. Germline lookup yields CDR1 SGHVS and CDR2 FQNEAQ. CDR3 length equals 13 residues. CDR3 loop: CASSQVGNQPQHF. Written as DNA, the CDR3 is TGTGCCAGCAGCCAAGTAGGCAATCAGCCCCAGCATTTT. Supplemented by reference TRBV7-8 and TRBJ1-5, the full variable domain reads GAGVSQSPRYKVAKRGQDVALRCDPISGHVSLFWYQQALGQGPEFLTYFQNEAQLDKSGLPSDRFFAERPEGSVSTLKIQRTQQEDSAVYLCASSQVGNQPQHFGDGTRLSIL.

This clone was counted many times. This chain links TRBV19 with TRBJ1-1; possible D gene TRBD1, 6 bases. Germline V lookup: CDR1 LNHDA, CDR2 SQIVND (reference sequence). CDR3 length equals 14 residues. V lost 4 bases and J 7 bases, leaving 16 bases between the germline ends. The CDR3 DNA reads TGTGCCAGTAGTAAGGGGTCCCAGGGGCTTGAAGCTTTCTTT. Translation gives CASSKGSQGLEAFF.

This clone was seen at least ten times. The CDR3 nucleotides are TGTGCCGTAGGAGCTAGCGGGAGCGCCGAGACCCAGTACTTC. Its translation is CAVGASGSAETQYF. The V call is TRBV6-6, the J call TRBJ2-5, with 10 bases identical to TRBD2. Trimming at V came to 11 bases and at J to 5 bases, leaving 11 bases not matched to a gene. The germline gives CDR1 MNHNY, CDR2 SVGAGI (reference sequence). There are 14 residues in the CDR3.

This clone was recorded many times. This chain uses TRBV10-3 with TRBJ2-7; 8 bases map to TRBD1. V shed 4 bases and J 2 bases; nucleotides not matched to a gene: 7. Germline lookup yields CDR1 ENHRY and CDR2 SYGVKD. CDR3 length: 15 residues. CDR3 residues: CAISGGQGKTYEQYF. The DNA of the CDR3 is TGTGCCATCAGTGGCGGACAGGGAAAGACCTACGAGCAGTACTTC.

This clone was counted many times. The CDR3 bases are TGTGCCAGCAGCTCGGGACAGGGGCGATATGAGCAGTTCTTC. It yields the protein CASSSGQGRYEQFF. J is TRBJ2-1 and V is TRBV11-3, with TRBD1 identical over 10 bases. The trim removed 4 bases at V and 8 bases at J, leaving 5 bases unmatched. Germline lookup yields CDR1 SGHNT and CDR2 YENEEA. The CDR3 runs 14 residues.

This clone has ten or more counts. The J gene is TRBJ2-3, the V gene TRBV30; 14 positions agree with TRBD2. The germline gives CDR1 GTSNPN, CDR2 SVGIG (reference sequence). J was trimmed by 10 bases and V by 2 bases; bases with no gene match: 8. The CDR3 covers 15 residues. The CDR3 spells CAWSPSGLAGVAQYF. For the CDR3, the DNA is TGTGCCTGGAGTCCATCGGGACTAGCGGGAGTTGCGCAGTATTTT.

This clone came up many times. This chain links TRBV19 with TRBJ2-3, with 13 bases fitting TRBD2. The CDR3 length is 18 residues. Germline V gives CDR1 LNHDA, CDR2 SQIVND (reference sequence). The trim removed 3 bases at V and 2 bases at J, leaving 8 bases unmatched. The CDR3: CASSIRRTSGSNTDTQYF. The CDR3 coding sequence is TGTGCCAGTAGTATCCGCCGGACTAGCGGGAGCAACACAGATACGCAGTATTTT.

In this sample, this clone turned up many times. This sequence joins TRBV10-3 and TRBJ2-5, with TRBD2 matching 16 bases. Germline V gene sequence: CDR1 ENHRY, CDR2 SYGVKD. V was pared by 5 bases and J by 4 bases, with 10 bases of the junction left unmatched. This CDR3 contains 18 residues. The DNA for the CDR3 is TGTGCCATCAGTCCCGGGACTAGCGGGAGGGTTTGGTCAGAGACCCAGTACTTC. Protein: CAISPGTSGRVWSETQYF.

There are many counts of this clone. The V gene is TRBV2, the J gene TRBJ2-7; D gene ambiguous. CDR3 length: 11 amino acids. The V end was cut by 5 bases, the J end by 1 base, with 3 bases between. Germline CDR1 and CDR2: SNHLY and FYNNEI. CDR3 region: CASSPSYEQYF. For the CDR3, the DNA is TGTGCCAGCAGTCCGTCCTACGAGCAGTACTTC.

This clone was recorded at least ten times. The chain couples TRBV18 to TRBJ2-3; TRBD2 is a possible D gene (6 bases). CDR1 is KGHSH and CDR2 is LQKENI in the germline V gene. The CDR3 has 15 amino acids. Trimming removed 6 bases from V and 1 base from J, with 14 bases in between. The CDR3 protein is CASSLTGEGTDTQYF. The CDR3 DNA is TGTGCCAGCTCCCTTACGGGGGAGGGCACAGATACGCAGTATTTT.

Ten or more counts support this clone. The rearrangement links TRBV2 to TRBJ1-5; D is unclear. CDR1 and CDR2 (germline): SNHLY, FYNNEI. The ends were cut back, 6 bases at V and 5 bases at J, with 14 bases in the middle. CDR3 length: 14 amino acids. This CDR3 is CASSAGSTDQPQHF. The CDR3, as DNA: TGTGCCAGCAGCGCAGGATCCACTGATCAGCCCCAGCATTTT.

This clone was seen at least ten times. The chain has TRBV2 and TRBJ2-2, with 11 bases matching TRBD2. The junction had 8 bases not matched to a gene; V was cut back by 5 bases and J by 6 bases. The CDR3 contains 16 residues. CDR1 is SNHLY and CDR2 is FYNNEI in the germline V gene. The DNA for the CDR3 is TGTGCCAGCAGTTCGACTAGCGGGAAGGTTTCCGGGGAGCTGTTTTTT. It encodes CASSSTSGKVSGELFF.

This clone was seen at least ten times. V gene TRBV9 combines with J gene TRBJ2-7; D is possibly TRBD1 (5 bases). This CDR3 region has 15 residues. From germline, CDR1 is SGDLS and CDR2 YYNGEE. Trimming shortened V by 3 bases and J by 2 bases, and 15 bases separated the two germline ends. The chain's CDR3 is CASSAGSGIPYEQYF. The CDR3 coding sequence is TGTGCCAGCAGCGCCGGCTCAGGGATACCCTACGAGCAGTACTTC.

This clone appeared many times. The genes are TRBV28 and TRBJ1-3, with 7 bases lining up with TRBD1. Germline CDR1 MDHEN, CDR2 SYDVKM. The CDR3 contains 15 residues. V gave up 5 bases and J gave up 2 bases; unmatched junction bases: 6. The CDR3 loop reads CASSDPTGPGNTIYF. The CDR3 region has the DNA TGTGCCAGCAGTGATCCGACAGGGCCTGGAAACACCATATATTTT.